The clone carrying this TCR beta chain was counted a few times. Primed by a sample-barcoded 5' primer and a J-beta primer mix, a second PCR proceeded for roughly 7 to 11 cycles. Each CDR3 protein gets one entry after TCRdb re-called the 5' RACE reads with MiXCR. The sample includes some 1.8 million distinct CDR3 sequences, roughly 43% seen only once; the top ten take 23%. The data were taken from a study of blood T cells in healthy people across ages. The germline V gene has CDR1 SGHRS and CDR2 YFSETQ. Trimming took off 1 base at V and 2 bases at J, with 7 bases between the two ends. The length of the CDR3 is 13 residues.

This TCR was recovered from a human donor in good health. The chain combines TRBV5-1 with TRBJ2-7; the D is unclear. The sequenced material came from blood. The CDR3 coding sequence is TGCGCCAGCAGCTTGACACTTGCCTACGAGCAGTACTTC. Residues: CASSLTLAYEQYF.